Presented here are 26 T cell receptor beta chains from one specimen sequenced in a study of T cell repertoires and HLA-DP antigens. These receptors lack a known antigen. Libraries were prepared by immunoSEQ multiplex PCR; TCRdb keeps only in-frame clonotypes and omits some of them. This sample has approximately 100,000 clones; about nine tenths occur once, and the top ten carry less than 2%. Material for sequencing was CD4+ T cells from PBMCs. Receptors originate from a man aged 45-60 years in good health and CMV-seronegative.

The V gene is TRBV6-6, the J gene TRBJ2-7; 12 nucleotides line up with TRBD1. CDR1 is MNHNY, CDR2 SVGAGI, per germline (reference sequence). V lost 7 bases and J lost 6; bases outside the gene matches: 13. CDR3 length: 16 amino acids. This chain's CDR3 is CASIQTEWGQGAEQYF. CDR3 nucleotide sequence: TGTGCCAGCATTCAAACCGAGTGGGGACAGGGGGCCGAGCAGTACTTC.

V usage is TRBV28 and J usage is TRBJ2-3, with a possible D match to TRBD1 (5 bases). V was trimmed by 4 bases and J by 2 bases, leaving 13 bases between them. The CDR3 contains 15 residues. Germline V gene data show CDR1 as MDHEN and CDR2 as SYDVKM. The CDR3 here is CASSSTQESTDTQYF. The CDR3 DNA reads TGTGCCAGCAGTTCCACACAGGAGTCCACAGATACGCAGTATTTT. Combining the CDR3 with reference TRBV28 and TRBJ2-3 gives the whole variable domain DVKVTQSSRYLVKRTGEKVFLECVQDMDHENMFWYRQDPGLGLRLIYFSYDVKMKEKGDIPEGYSVSREKKERFSLILESASTNQTSMYLCASSSTQESTDTQYFGPGTRLTVL.

This sequence joins TRBV7-2 and TRBJ1-3, with D unresolved. Trimming pared 1 base from V and 0 bases from J, leaving 7 bases between. This CDR3 has 15 amino acids. Germline-derived CDR1 and CDR2 are SGHTA and FQGNSA. The chain's CDR3 is CASSLDGNSGNTIYF. CDR3 in DNA: TGTGCCAGCAGCTTAGATGGCAACTCTGGAAACACCATATATTTT.

The table lists this clone with a few counts. This chain joins TRBV27 and TRBJ1-1, with D possibly matching TRBD1 (6 bases). The CDR3 consists of 14 residues. Looked up from germline, CDR1 is MNHEY and CDR2 is SMNVEV (reference sequence). V was clipped by 5 bases and J by 1 base, with 11 bases between them. The CDR3 bases are TGTGCCAGCAGTACGACAGGACGGAACACTGAAGCTTTCTTT. Its protein is CASSTTGRNTEAFF.

CDR3 loop: CASSLRDTSGNTIYF. Here the CDR3 DNA reads TGTGCCAGCAGCCTCCGGGACACCTCTGGAAACACCATATATTTT. J is TRBJ1-3 and V is TRBV6-5; TRBD1 might be the D (6 bases). Germline V lookup: CDR1 MNHEY, CDR2 SVGAGI. V shed 6 bases and J shed 0 bases, with 12 bases lying between them. The CDR3 covers 15 residues.

The chain links TRBV27 to TRBJ1-2; no firm D call. This CDR3 contains 11 residues. V gave up 8 bases and J gave up 8 bases, with 12 bases separating them. Germline V gene lookup returns CDR1 MNHEY and CDR2 SMNVEV (reference sequence). The CDR3 coding sequence is TGTGCCAGCGCAGGATTTGGAGGCTACACCTTC. It translates to CASAGFGGYTF.

This clone has a single count. The chain has TRBV4-2 and TRBJ1-2; perhaps TRBD1 as D (5 bases). The CDR3 covers 14 residues. The germline V and J ends were trimmed by 5 bases and 2 bases, with 12 bases remaining between them. CDR1 is LGHNA, CDR2 YNFKEQ, per germline. CDR3 amino acids: CASSETDRNYGYTF. Here the CDR3 DNA reads TGTGCCAGCAGCGAAACAGACAGAAACTATGGCTACACCTTC.

This chain links TRBV9 with TRBJ2-5; TRBD2 aligns across 15 bases. The CDR3 extends over 17 amino acids. Trimming removed 0 bases from V and 4 bases from J; junction bases left unmatched: 4. Germline V gene sequence: CDR1 SGDLS, CDR2 YYNGEE. The CDR3 reads CASSVGGLAGGLETQYF. The CDR3 DNA reads TGTGCCAGCAGCGTAGGGGGACTAGCGGGAGGATTAGAGACCCAGTACTTC. Looking up the rest from reference TRBV9 and TRBJ2-5 gives the full variable domain: DSGVTQTPKHLITATGQRVTLRCSPRSGDLSVYWYQQSLDQGLQFLIQYYNGEERAKGNILERFSAQQFPDLHSELNLSSLELGDSALYFCASSVGGLAGGLETQYFGPGTRLLVL.

The rearrangement joins TRBV9 to TRBJ1-6; D is possibly TRBD1 (6 bases). The V end lost 0 bases, the J end lost 7 bases, and 8 bases lay between the germline ends. Germline CDR1 SGDLS, CDR2 YYNGEE. CDR3 length equals 14 residues. The chain's CDR3 is CASSVGQDNSPLHF. CDR3 nucleotide sequence: TGTGCCAGCAGCGTAGGACAGGACAATTCACCCCTCCACTTT.

The V and J genes are TRBV11-2 and TRBJ2-7; D gene unclear. Germline V gives CDR1 SGHAT, CDR2 FQNNGV. This CDR3 is 17 amino acids long. The V and J ends lost 1 base and 2 bases respectively, with 18 bases between them. CDR3 protein: CASSLVARPGRTYEQYF. The CDR3 nucleotides are TGTGCCAGCAGCTTAGTGGCCCGGCCCGGCAGAACCTACGAGCAGTACTTC.

This chain connects TRBV2 to TRBJ2-3; 7 bases are shared with TRBD1. Germline V CDR1 and CDR2: SNHLY, FYNNEI. The CDR3 has 16 residues. V was clipped by 10 bases and J by 2 bases; unmatched bases: 15. The CDR3 coding sequence is TGTGCCACCAGGCTGACAGGGCTAAACTCCACAGATACGCAGTATTTT. Amino acids: CATRLTGLNSTDTQYF. The full variable domain, in which reference TRBV2 and TRBJ2-3 provide the parts outside the CDR3, is EPEVTQTPSHQVTQMGQEVILRCVPISNHLYFYWYRQILGQKVEFLVSFYNNEISEKSEIFDDQFSVERPDGSNFTLKIRSTKLEDSAMYFCATRLTGLNSTDTQYFGPGTRLTVL.

A note on this clone: One end of the junction fails to match germline, which may point to a read error. The rearrangement uses TRBV6-5 and TRBJ2-1; tentative D call: TRBD1 (5 bases). The CDR3 is 14 residues long. Germline CDR1 and CDR2: MNHEY and SVGAGI. The CDR3 coding sequence is TGTGCCAGCAGTAGACCAGCACAGGCCTGGTCCATAGTCTTC. Its protein product is CASSRPAQAWSIVF.

V is TRBV28 and J is TRBJ1-5; perhaps TRBD1 as D (5 bases). Trimming removed 4 bases at V and 8 bases at J, with 18 bases between. The CDR3 sequence is 15 residues long. Germline V gene lookup returns CDR1 MDHEN and CDR2 SYDVKM. Here the CDR3 reads CASSSAGTTSEPQHF. The CDR3 DNA is TGTGCCAGCAGTTCCGCCGGGACGACGTCCGAGCCCCAGCATTTT.

In its sample, this clone was seen a few times. The gene calls are TRBV7-9 and TRBJ1-2; 9 bases are a match to TRBD1. The trim removed 3 bases at V and 4 bases at J, leaving 0 bases unmatched. The CDR3 extends over 13 amino acids. Looked up from germline, CDR1 is SEHNR and CDR2 is FQNEAQ (reference sequence). In DNA, the CDR3 is TGTGCCAGCAGCTTGGGACAGGGCTATGGCTACACCTTC. It encodes CASSLGQGYGYTF.

The genes are TRBV11-3 and TRBJ2-3; D is ambiguous. This CDR3 has 12 residues. V shed 5 bases and J shed 4 bases, with 7 bases lying between them. Looked up from germline, CDR1 is SGHNT and CDR2 is YENEEA. The CDR3 reads CASSRSSDTQYF. For the CDR3, the DNA is TGTGCCAGCAGCCGCTCATCAGATACGCAGTATTTT.

V is TRBV19 and J is TRBJ1-4; 8 positions agree with TRBD1. V shed 6 bases and J 6 bases; nucleotides not matched to a gene: 9. The V gene's germline CDR1 is LNHDA and CDR2 SQIVND (reference sequence). This CDR3 region has 15 residues. The CDR3 region is CASRGPDRDYEKLFF. CDR3 sequence (DNA): TGTGCCAGTAGGGGACCGGACAGGGATTATGAAAAACTGTTTTTT.

The chain uses TRBV6-6 and TRBJ2-7, with 10 bases aligning to TRBD2. Trimming cost V 5 bases and J 4 bases; bases outside gene matches: 8. Germline CDR1 and CDR2: MNHNY and SVGAGI (reference sequence). This CDR3 comprises 15 residues. The CDR3 region is CASSPLLAGVYEQYF. The DNA for the CDR3 is TGTGCCAGCAGTCCCTTGCTAGCGGGAGTATACGAGCAGTACTTC.

The chain's CDR3 is CASKRDPTNEKLFF. Written as DNA, the CDR3 is TGTGCCAGCAAGAGGGATCCAACTAATGAAAAACTGTTTTTT. This chain links TRBV2 with TRBJ1-4; D not certain. With 7 bases removed from V and 0 bases from J, the gap between germline ends came to 9 bases. There are 14 residues in the CDR3. Germline CDR1 and CDR2: SNHLY and FYNNEI.

The chain has TRBV7-2 and TRBJ2-1, with D maybe TRBD1 (7 bases). This CDR3 is 15 amino acids long. V was shortened by 5 bases and J by 4 bases, with 15 bases between the two germline ends. Germline values: CDR1 SGHTA, CDR2 FQGNSA. CDR3 nucleotide sequence: TGTGCCAGCAGCCGCGGGACAGCAACTTACAATGAGCAGTTCTTC. Translation: CASSRGTATYNEQFF.

The sample holds a few counts of this clone. The rearrangement joins TRBV5-4 to TRBJ1-4; D ambiguous. CDR1 SGHNT and CDR2 YYREEE come from the germline V gene (reference sequence). Trimming shortened V by 0 bases and J by 8 bases, and 8 bases separated the two germline ends. The CDR3 runs to 13 residues. Here the CDR3 DNA reads TGTGCCAGCAGCTTGGGGCGGGCGGAAAAACTGTTTTTT. Translation gives CASSLGRAEKLFF.

V gene TRBV2 combines with J gene TRBJ2-2, with a weak D call TRBD1 (5 bases). With 8 bases removed from V and 2 bases from J, the gap between germline ends came to 9 bases. The CDR3 length is 13 residues. Germline CDR1 and CDR2: SNHLY and FYNNEI. CDR3 protein: CASGRENTGELFF. CDR3 DNA sequence: TGTGCCAGCGGCAGGGAAAACACCGGGGAGCTGTTTTTT.

The chain has TRBV7-9 and TRBJ1-1; TRBD1 matches at 7 bases. Trimming removed 4 bases from V and 2 bases from J; junction bases left unmatched: 4. Germline-derived CDR1 and CDR2 are SEHNR and FQNEAQ (reference sequence). The length of the CDR3 is 14 residues. The CDR3 here is CASSSRGGNTEAFF. CDR3 sequence (DNA): TGTGCCAGCAGCTCCAGGGGGGGTAACACTGAAGCTTTCTTT.

The chain is built from TRBV19 and TRBJ1-3, with D uncertain. This CDR3 comprises 15 residues. Germline CDR1 and CDR2: LNHDA and SQIVND (reference sequence). The ends were cut back, 8 bases at V and 2 bases at J, with 16 bases in the middle. The CDR3 DNA sequence: TGTGCCAGTTCAACGGTGGATGGAGCTGGAAACACCATATATTTT. Translation gives CASSTVDGAGNTIYF.

The sample holds one count of this clone. The CDR3 region is CASNRLASDNEQFF. The CDR3 nucleotides read TGTGCCAGTAACCGACTAGCTAGTGACAATGAGCAGTTCTTC. The chain couples TRBV6-5 to TRBJ2-1; the match to TRBD2 covers 7 bases. Germline V gene sequence: CDR1 MNHEY, CDR2 SVGAGI. This CDR3 is 14 amino acids long. V lost 9 bases and J lost 5; bases outside the gene matches: 10.

The chain links TRBV29-1 to TRBJ1-1, with no clear D. The CDR3 is made up of 12 amino acids. Trimming stripped 6 bases from V and 5 bases from J, with 13 bases between. CDR1 is SQVTM and CDR2 is ANQGSEA in the germline V gene. CDR3 DNA sequence: TGCAGCGTAAGCGTAAGCCCTACTGAAGCTTTCTTT. Translating it yields CSVSVSPTEAFF.

This clone was detected once. V gene TRBV6-6 combines with J gene TRBJ2-1; D is tentatively TRBD1 or TRBD2 (5 bases each). Trimming left V 0 bases short and J 9 bases short, with 15 bases between. The CDR3 has 15 residues. Germline V gene lookup returns CDR1 MNHNY and CDR2 SVGAGI (reference sequence). This CDR3 reads CASSYSTGPLVEQFF. As DNA, the CDR3 is TGTGCCAGCAGTTACTCGACGGGACCCCTTGTTGAGCAGTTCTTC.